These 11 T cell receptor beta chains were sequenced from one sample in a study of T cells in Graves' hyperthyroidism and ophthalmopathy. It was RNA transcripts that yielded the amplified TCR beta CDR3 regions. TCR CDR3 regions were first amplified by RT-PCR with HTBI primers. TCRdb reprocessed the multiplex PCR reads with MiXCR, giving one entry per CDR3 protein. Among 500,000 to 800,000 distinct CDR3 sequences listed, about 14% were seen once. The sample taken for sequencing was blood. All receptors derive from a woman aged 45-60 years with Graves' ophthalmopathy.

The chain employs TRBV6-1 and TRBJ1-5; tentatively, D is TRBD1 (6 bases). Germline V lookup: CDR1 MNHNS, CDR2 SASEGT. V was cut by 6 bases and J by 0 bases, with 12 bases left in between. This CDR3 spans 15 amino acids. The CDR3 region is CASRAGTPSNQPQHF. CDR3 DNA sequence: TGTGCCAGCAGAGCCGGGACACCTAGCAATCAGCCCCAGCATTTT.

The chain links TRBV11-3 to TRBJ2-2; 7 nucleotides line up with TRBD1. V shed 1 base and J 9 bases; nucleotides not matched to a gene: 11. Germline CDR1 is SGHNT and CDR2 is YENEEA. The CDR3 has 16 amino acids. The CDR3 nucleotides read TGTGCCAGCAGCTTAGTAGCGACAGGGTTTGTGCGGGAGCTGTTTTTT. Translation: CASSLVATGFVRELFF.

Note on this clonotype: Since a much larger clone is just one base distant, this may be a read error. This sequence joins TRBV2 and TRBJ1-5, with TRBD1 identical over 8 bases. V was clipped by 6 bases and J by 6 bases; unmatched bases: 10. The CDR3 totals 15 residues. Per germline, CDR1 SNHLY and CDR2 FYNNEI. The CDR3 DNA reads as TGTGCCAGCAGAAAACAGGGGGAGAACAGTCAGCCCCAGCATTTT. Translated, it gives CASRKQGENSQPQHF.

This clonotype has at least ten counts. The chain uses TRBV7-2 and TRBJ2-5; TRBD2 aligns across 11 bases. The junction had 5 bases not matched to a gene; V was cut back by 5 bases and J by 3 bases. Germline loops: CDR1 SGHTA, CDR2 FQGNSA. This CDR3 spans 15 amino acids. DNA of the CDR3: TGTGCCAGCAGCAGTAGCGGGAGGGCCGAAGAGACCCAGTACTTC. This gives the protein CASSSSGRAEETQYF.

This clonotype has at least ten counts. CDR3 loop: CAWSVGTSSGEQYF. Here the CDR3 DNA reads TGTGCCTGGAGTGTCGGGACTAGCTCTGGCGAGCAGTACTTC. The J gene is TRBJ2-7, the V gene TRBV30; 9 nucleotides line up with TRBD2. J gave up 6 bases and V 0 bases, and 6 bases lay outside the gene matches. The CDR3 runs to 14 residues. The germline CDR1 and CDR2 sequences are GTSNPN and SVGIG (reference sequence).

There are many counts of this clonotype. The V and J genes are TRBV7-6 and TRBJ1-1, with no clear D. The germline V and J ends were trimmed by 1 base and 5 bases, with 8 bases remaining between them. The CDR3 spans 13 residues. Looked up from germline, CDR1 is SGHVS and CDR2 is FNYEAQ. CDR3: CASSLGRLTEAFF. CDR3 nucleotides: TGTGCCAGCAGCTTAGGTAGGCTGACTGAAGCTTTCTTT.

The chain combines TRBV28 with TRBJ1-5; 9 bases are shared with TRBD1. Germline assignment: CDR1 MDHEN and CDR2 SYDVKM. With 8 bases clipped from V and 4 bases from J, the junction kept 6 bases outside the gene matches. The CDR3 consists of 14 residues. CDR3 residues: CASGGTGRNQPQHF. The CDR3 coding sequence is TGTGCCAGCGGAGGGACAGGGCGAAATCAGCCCCAGCATTTT.

The V and J genes are TRBV6-5 and TRBJ1-5; D is possibly TRBD1 (5 bases). This CDR3 contains 16 residues. CDR1 and CDR2 (germline): MNHEY, SVGAGI. Between the trimmed V and J ends, which lost 3 bases and 2 bases, there was a span of 14 bases. CDR3 loop: CASSYKGGAGNQPQHF. The CDR3 DNA reads as TGTGCCAGCAGTTATAAAGGTGGGGCCGGCAATCAGCCCCAGCATTTT.

This clonotype has only a few counts. The J gene is TRBJ2-4, the V gene TRBV19; D is unresolved. CDR1 and CDR2 from the germline V gene are LNHDA and SQIVND (reference sequence). V was clipped by 3 bases and J by 0 bases, with 6 bases between them. CDR3 size: 14 residues. CDR3: CASSIVLAKNIQYF. The CDR3, as DNA: TGTGCCAGTAGTATTGTTCTAGCCAAAAACATTCAGTACTTC. The entire variable domain, with the rest obtained from reference TRBV19 and TRBJ2-4, is as follows: DGGITQSPKYLFRKEGQNVTLSCEQNLNHDAMYWYRQDPGQGLRLIYYSQIVNDFQKGDIAEGYSVSREKKESFPLTVTSAQKNPTAFYLCASSIVLAKNIQYFGAGTRLSVL.

The CDR3, as DNA: TGCGCCAGCAGCCCAACCGGACAGGGCGTTGAGCAGTTCTTC. Protein sequence: CASSPTGQGVEQFF. The J gene is TRBJ2-1, the V gene TRBV5-1; TRBD1 agrees at 8 bases. CDR3 length equals 14 residues. The junction had 9 bases not matched to a gene; V was cut back by 4 bases and J by 9 bases. CDR1 and CDR2 from the germline V gene are SGHRS and YFSETQ.

In this sample, this clonotype turned up a few times. J is TRBJ1-4 and V is TRBV27, with D possibly being TRBD1 (6 bases). CDR1 and CDR2 from the germline V gene are MNHEY and SMNVEV (reference sequence). V was clipped by 5 bases and J by 6 bases, with 13 bases between them. The CDR3 has 14 residues. DNA for the CDR3: TGTGCCAGCAGTCCGGAACAGGGATATGAAAAACTGTTTTTT. Translation: CASSPEQGYEKLFF.